Below, 30 T cell receptor beta chains from the same sample are listed, as sequenced in a study of cytomegalovirus exposure and HLA in healthy donors. In the PCR, 60 Vbeta and 13 Jbeta primers were used. The method was immunoSEQ multiplex PCR; TCRdb's version includes in-frame clones alone and lacks a portion of them. The sample records under 150,000 clones, more than 60% being singletons. Sequences were obtained from PBMCs. The receptors here all came from a woman aged 40 to 50 in good health and CMV-seronegative.

The V call is TRBV7-2, the J call TRBJ2-7, with TRBD1 as a possible D gene (6 bases). The CDR3 consists of 14 residues. Germline values: CDR1 SGHTA, CDR2 FQGNSA. V lost 3 bases and J lost 5, with 14 bases in between. The CDR3 is CASSFGGPRHEQYF. The CDR3 DNA reads as TGTGCCAGCAGCTTTGGGGGCCCTCGGCACGAGCAGTACTTC.

The chain links TRBV11-2 to TRBJ2-3; D might be TRBD1 (6 bases). In germline, CDR1 is SGHAT, CDR2 FQNNGV. The ends were cut back, 8 bases at V and 8 bases at J, with 11 bases in the middle. The CDR3 has 11 amino acids. In DNA form, the CDR3 reads TGTGCCAGCTCCCGAGGGGGTACGCAGTATTTT. It codes for CASSRGGTQYF.

The chain uses TRBV27 and TRBJ1-1; TRBD1 aligns across 7 bases. The CDR3 length is 16 residues. Germline-derived CDR1 and CDR2 are MNHEY and SMNVEV (reference sequence). V lost 4 bases and J lost 0; bases outside the gene matches: 8. In nucleotides, the CDR3 is TGTGCCAGCAGTTCCCGACAGGGTCGGATGAACACTGAAGCTTTCTTT. Its protein product is CASSSRQGRMNTEAFF.

The rearrangement uses TRBV5-1 and TRBJ2-1, with TRBD2 identical over 7 bases. Trimming cost V 5 bases and J 4 bases; bases outside gene matches: 9. The CDR3 loop spans 15 amino acids. The germline gives CDR1 SGHRS, CDR2 YFSETQ. CDR3 DNA: TGCGCCAGCAGACTGAGCGGGACTATTTACAATGAGCAGTTCTTC. Encoded protein: CASRLSGTIYNEQFF.

This chain links TRBV9 with TRBJ2-4, with TRBD1 matching over 9 bases. The length of the CDR3 is 14 residues. Per germline, CDR1 SGDLS and CDR2 YYNGEE. The V segment lost 0 bases and the J segment 7 bases; nucleotides outside the gene matches: 2. CDR3: CASSVEGTGNIQYF. The CDR3 DNA is TGTGCCAGCAGCGTAGAGGGGACAGGGAACATTCAGTACTTC.

The CDR3 reads CASSYFRETEAFF. Here the CDR3 DNA reads TGTGCCAGCAGTTATTTTAGAGAAACTGAAGCTTTCTTT. This sequence joins TRBV6-6 and TRBJ1-1; D is unclear. This CDR3 contains 13 residues. Trimming took 3 bases from V and 5 from J, leaving 10 bases between them. Germline CDR1 and CDR2: MNHNY and SVGAGI (reference sequence).

The chain joins TRBV5-6 to TRBJ2-3; D gene uncertain. This CDR3 region has 15 residues. V lost 1 base to trimming and J lost 0 bases, with 9 bases between them. The V gene's germline CDR1 is SGHDT and CDR2 YYEEEE. CDR3 amino acids: CASSLFLESTDTQYF. The CDR3, as DNA: TGTGCCAGCAGCTTGTTTCTAGAGAGCACAGATACGCAGTATTTT.

The chain employs TRBV18 and TRBJ1-5; D ambiguous. Germline V CDR1 and CDR2: KGHSH, LQKENI. The V gene lost 3 bases and the J gene lost 5 bases, with 8 bases spanning the gap. This CDR3 spans 13 amino acids. This CDR3 is CASSPREDQPQHF. In DNA, the CDR3 is TGTGCCAGCTCACCGAGAGAAGATCAGCCCCAGCATTTT.

Remarks on this clone: One junction end disagrees with the germline gene, perhaps due to a read error. The CDR3 loop is CATYLPAFF. The CDR3 region has the DNA TGCGCCACCTACCTTCCAGCTTTCTTT. This rearrangement joins TRBV9 to TRBJ1-1, with D unresolved. Germline CDR1 SGDLS, CDR2 YYNGEE. The CDR3 runs 9 residues.

As to this clone: At one boundary the junction diverges from the germline segment, which might be a read error. The chain links TRBV14 to TRBJ2-6; TRBD1 agrees at 8 bases. Per the germline V gene, CDR1 is SGHDN and CDR2 is FVKESK. CDR3 length: 17 amino acids. CDR3 region: CASSSGQGESGANGLTF. The DNA for the CDR3 is TGTGCCAGCAGCAGCGGACAGGGAGAGTCTGGGGCCAACGGCCTGACTTTC.

The table lists this clone with a count of one. The chain couples TRBV6-5 to TRBJ2-7; D possibly corresponds to TRBD1 (5 bases). Germline V CDR1 and CDR2: MNHEY, SVGAGI. The ends were cut back, 4 bases at V and 2 bases at J, with 6 bases in the middle. The CDR3 is 12 residues long. The chain's CDR3 is CASSLQAYEQYF. The CDR3 DNA sequence: TGTGCCAGCAGTTTACAGGCCTACGAGCAGTACTTC.

This chain joins TRBV15 and TRBJ1-2; D is possibly TRBD1 (6 bases). The V and J ends lost 4 bases and 4 bases respectively, with 13 bases between them. The CDR3 sequence is 14 residues long. Germline V lookup: CDR1 LNHNV, CDR2 YYDKDF (reference sequence). The CDR3 DNA is TGTGCCACCAGCACCGAAACAGGGCTCTATGGCTACACCTTC. Protein product: CATSTETGLYGYTF.

In its sample, this clone was seen a few times. V gene TRBV7-9 combines with J gene TRBJ2-2; D uncertain. The CDR3 covers 15 residues. V was trimmed by 2 bases and J by 0 bases, leaving 7 bases between them. CDR1 is SEHNR and CDR2 is FQNEAQ in the germline V gene (reference sequence). The CDR3 DNA sequence: TGTGCCAGCAGCTTATGGCTAGCGAACACCGGGGAGCTGTTTTTT. Amino acid sequence: CASSLWLANTGELFF.

CDR3 sequence reads: CASGGRGGTDTQYF. CDR3 bases: TGTGCCAGTGGGGGCCGGGGAGGCACAGATACGCAGTATTTT. The chain is built from TRBV28 and TRBJ2-3, with D possibly being TRBD1 (6 bases). The V and J ends lost 9 bases and 1 base respectively, with 14 bases between them. The CDR3 sequence is 14 residues long. The germline CDR1 and CDR2 sequences are MDHEN and SYDVKM. The full variable domain, rest sourced from reference TRBV28 and TRBJ2-3, is DVKVTQSSRYLVKRTGEKVFLECVQDMDHENMFWYRQDPGLGLRLIYFSYDVKMKEKGDIPEGYSVSREKKERFSLILESASTNQTSMYLCASGGRGGTDTQYFGPGTRLTVL.

This clone was seen a few times. This chain links TRBV9 with TRBJ1-2; possible D gene TRBD1, 6 bases. This CDR3 spans 15 amino acids. Trimming stripped 6 bases from V and 0 bases from J, with 15 bases between. The V gene's germline CDR1 is SGDLS and CDR2 YYNGEE. CDR3 in DNA: TGTGCCAGCACTCTTCAGTCAGGGGCTAACTATGGCTACACCTTC. It yields the protein CASTLQSGANYGYTF.

To note about this clone: Germline and junction disagree at one end, which may indicate a read error. This sequence joins TRBV7-8 and TRBJ2-4; 12 bases match TRBD1. Germline assignment: CDR1 SGHVS and CDR2 FQNEAQ. This CDR3 has 15 amino acids. This chain's CDR3 is CASSPGTGGSNSQYF. As DNA, the CDR3 is TGTGCCAGCAGCCCGGGGACAGGGGGCTCCAACAGTCAGTACTTC.

The chain combines TRBV7-7 with TRBJ2-7; 7 bases agree with TRBD2. After removal of 0 bases from V and 5 bases from J, the junction contained 4 bases not matched to a gene. This CDR3 contains 14 residues. Looked up from germline, CDR1 is SSHAT and CDR2 is FNYEAQ (reference sequence). This CDR3 reads CASSLAAGVDEQYF. CDR3 nucleotides: TGTGCCAGCAGCTTAGCGGCGGGGGTCGACGAGCAGTACTTC. Filled out from reference TRBV7-7 and TRBJ2-7, the complete variable domain reads GAGVSQSPRYKVTKRGQDVTLRCDPISSHATLYWYQQALGQGPEFLTYFNYEAQPDKSGLPSDRFSAERPEGSISTLTIQRTEQRDSAMYRCASSLAAGVDEQYFGPGTRLTVT.

The genes are TRBV7-8 and TRBJ1-4; D unresolved. The CDR3 runs to 12 residues. V gave up 4 bases and J gave up 8 bases, with 8 bases separating them. Germline values: CDR1 SGHVS, CDR2 FQNEAQ. CDR3 in amino acids: CASSSSGEKLFF. In DNA form, the CDR3 reads TGTGCCAGCAGCTCTTCAGGCGAAAAACTGTTTTTT.

The chain has TRBV6-5 and TRBJ1-1; 10 nucleotides agree with TRBD1. Germline V gives CDR1 MNHEY, CDR2 SVGAGI. Unmatched junction bases numbered 16, after V lost 10 bases and J lost 11 bases. The CDR3 consists of 14 residues. The CDR3 DNA is TGTGCCACCGTTCCGACAGGGGGCCTCAGTTGCGCTTTCTTT. Translation gives CATVPTGGLSCAFF.

The CDR3 region is CAIPREPIHTIYF. The CDR3 bases are TGTGCCATACCTCGGGAGCCCATCCACACCATATATTTT. The chain uses TRBV5-4 and TRBJ1-3; D is uncertain. Looked up from germline, CDR1 is SGHNT and CDR2 is YYREEE (reference sequence). This CDR3 is 13 amino acids long. Trimming removed 9 bases from V and 8 bases from J, with 18 bases in between.

The DNA for the CDR3 is TGTGCCAGCAGTGAATATGCGGGAGGGCCGACAGATACGCAGTATTTT. Its protein is CASSEYAGGPTDTQYF. The rearrangement links TRBV25-1 to TRBJ2-3; TRBD2 matches 9 bases. V shed 0 bases and J 3 bases; nucleotides not matched to a gene: 4. Per the germline V gene, CDR1 is MGHDK and CDR2 is SYGVNS. The CDR3 totals 16 residues.

The gene calls are TRBV11-2 and TRBJ2-1; 7 nucleotides agree with TRBD2. This CDR3 spans 15 amino acids. V was pared by 0 bases and J by 9 bases, with 8 bases of the junction left unmatched. Germline V gene sequence: CDR1 SGHAT, CDR2 FQNNGV. CDR3 DNA sequence: TGTGCCAGCAGCTTAGAAGCGGGGAACTTAGCTGAGCAGTTCTTC. This codes for CASSLEAGNLAEQFF.

The chain employs TRBV7-3 and TRBJ2-3; possibly TRBD2 for D (7 bases). Germline CDR1 reads SGHTA; CDR2 reads FQGTGA. The V and J ends lost 4 bases and 4 bases respectively, with 18 bases between them. The CDR3 is 16 residues long. CDR3 sequence reads: CASSSAPGGSSDTQYF. The CDR3 DNA sequence: TGTGCCAGCAGCTCCGCCCCGGGGGGCTCATCAGATACGCAGTATTTT.

The rearrangement uses TRBV28 and TRBJ2-1, with a weak D call TRBD2 (6 bases). Trimming stripped 3 bases from V and 2 bases from J, with 14 bases between. Germline loops: CDR1 MDHEN, CDR2 SYDVKM. The CDR3 contains 16 residues. The CDR3 loop reads CASSFRGGVTYNEQFF. CDR3 sequence (DNA): TGTGCCAGCAGTTTCCGAGGCGGGGTAACCTACAATGAGCAGTTCTTC.

This rearrangement joins TRBV10-3 to TRBJ1-5; TRBD1 aligns across 7 bases. Trimming cost V 3 bases and J 1 base; bases outside gene matches: 3. Germline lookup yields CDR1 ENHRY and CDR2 SYGVKD. The CDR3 spans 15 residues. The CDR3 DNA reads as TGTGCCATCAGTGAAAAGGGGGCGAGCAATCAGCCCCAGCATTTT. This sequence encodes CAISEKGASNQPQHF.

This clone was detected only a few times. The chain carries TRBV30 and TRBJ1-6, with D unclear. The CDR3 loop spans 16 amino acids. Germline CDR1 is GTSNPN and CDR2 is SVGIG (reference sequence). V gave up 0 bases and J gave up 2 bases, with 11 bases separating them. Here the CDR3 DNA reads TGTGCCTGGAGTGTACGGCAGGCTCCCTATAATTCACCCCTCCACTTT. Translating gives CAWSVRQAPYNSPLHF. Complete variable domain (other parts from reference TRBV30 and TRBJ1-6): SQTIHQWPATLVQPVGSPLSLECTVEGTSNPNLYWYRQAAGRGLQLLFYSVGIGQISSEVPQNLSASRPQDRQFILSSKKLLLSDSGFYLCAWSVRQAPYNSPLHFGNGTRLTVT.

V and J are TRBV6-4 and TRBJ1-1; D not certain. The germline V and J ends were trimmed by 3 bases and 5 bases, with 7 bases remaining between them. Germline CDR1 is MRHNA and CDR2 is SNTAGT. The CDR3 consists of 12 residues. The CDR3 DNA sequence: TGTGCCAGCAGTGAAGACGGGACTGAAGCTTTCTTT. Its translation is CASSEDGTEAFF.

CDR3 protein: CASSFSPGEKLFF. CDR3 DNA sequence: TGTGCCAGCAGTTTCTCCCCGGGGGAAAAACTGTTTTTT. The chain has TRBV27 and TRBJ1-4; the D is unclear. Per the germline V gene, CDR1 is MNHEY and CDR2 is SMNVEV (reference sequence). The CDR3 has 13 amino acids. Trimming took off 3 bases at V and 8 bases at J, with 10 bases between the two ends.

The sample holds a few counts of this clone. The CDR3 sequence: CASSKVWQGLGLAGAHEQYF. The CDR3 DNA reads as TGTGCCAGCAGCAAAGTGTGGCAGGGCCTGGGACTAGCGGGAGCGCACGAGCAGTACTTC. The V gene is TRBV21-1, the J gene TRBJ2-7; TRBD2 is taken as the D call from the table, unchecked against the DNA. TRBV21-1 is an annotated pseudogene. The CDR3 length is 20 residues.

The chain recombines TRBV7-9 with TRBJ2-7, with 10 bases aligning to TRBD1. The CDR3 length is 15 residues. The J segment lost 3 bases and the V segment lost 5 bases, leaving 7 bases of the junction unmatched. The germline V gene has CDR1 SEHNR and CDR2 FQNEAQ (reference sequence). The DNA for the CDR3 is TGTGCCAGCAGCCCTCGACAGGGGGCGTTCTACGAGCAGTACTTC. Translated, it gives CASSPRQGAFYEQYF.